A single sample is the source of the 18 T cell receptor beta chains below, sequenced in a study of OX40 agonist ivuxolimab in advanced cancers. Sequencing was performed with immunoSEQ multiplex PCR; in TCRdb, only in-frame clones are kept and a portion is missing. The table has about 80,000 clones, just over 90% seen once. The starting material was CD4+ or CD8+ T cells sorted from blood, obtained in a trial of the OX40 agonist ivuxolimab. These receptors were taken from an adult with an advanced solid tumor such as melanoma, head and neck, liver or kidney cancer.

V is TRBV16 and J is TRBJ2-1, with no clear D. Germline V gives CDR1 KGHSY, CDR2 FQNENV. The CDR3 covers 12 residues. Trimming removed 0 bases from V and 7 bases from J, with 4 bases in between. CDR3 bases: TGTGCCAGCAGCCAATCTAGAAATGAGCAGTTCTTC. This translates into CASSQSRNEQFF.

The chain links TRBV20-1 to TRBJ2-1; the match to TRBD2 covers 10 bases. The V gene's germline CDR1 is DFQATT and CDR2 SNEGSKA (reference sequence). Germline trimming cut 5 bases from V and 13 bases from J; bases unmatched to any gene: 5. The length of the CDR3 is 11 residues. As DNA, the CDR3 is TGCAGTGCTTTCGGACTAGCGGCCCAGTTCTTC. The encoded protein is CSAFGLAAQFF.

V usage is TRBV28 and J usage is TRBJ1-2; D possibly corresponds to TRBD1 (5 bases). This CDR3 region has 16 residues. Germline assignment: CDR1 MDHEN and CDR2 SYDVKM. The V gene lost 5 bases and the J gene lost 8 bases, with 24 bases spanning the gap. CDR3 sequence: CASSMPVAGLQKGYTF. In DNA form, the CDR3 reads TGTGCCAGCAGTATGCCAGTCGCGGGGCTCCAGAAAGGCTACACCTTC.

The genes are TRBV5-1 and TRBJ2-2; tentatively, D is TRBD2 (6 bases). Germline V lookup: CDR1 SGHRS, CDR2 YFSETQ. This CDR3 is 14 amino acids long. Trimming cost V 1 base and J 6 bases, with 10 bases left between them. As DNA, the CDR3 is TGCGCCAGCAGCTTGAACCGACTAGCCGGGGAGCTGTTTTTT. It codes for CASSLNRLAGELFF.

V gene TRBV28 combines with J gene TRBJ1-3; D is unresolved. Germline V CDR1 and CDR2: MDHEN, SYDVKM. V gave up 3 bases and J gave up 0 bases, with 6 bases separating them. The CDR3 extends over 14 amino acids. The CDR3 loop is CASSFFNSGNTIYF. For the CDR3, the DNA is TGTGCCAGCAGTTTTTTCAACTCTGGAAACACCATATATTTT.

This sequence joins TRBV5-1 and TRBJ2-6; tentatively, D is TRBD2 (5 bases). The V end lost 9 bases, the J end lost 0 bases, and 13 bases lay between the germline ends. Germline CDR1 and CDR2: SGHRS and YFSETQ. The length of the CDR3 is 15 residues. The chain's CDR3 is CATQSGSSGANVLTF. CDR3 in DNA: TGCGCCACCCAATCTGGGAGCTCTGGGGCCAACGTCCTGACTTTC.

The chain has TRBV2 and TRBJ2-3; no reliable D call. With 5 bases removed from V and 8 bases from J, the gap between germline ends came to 14 bases. Germline lookup yields CDR1 SNHLY and CDR2 FYNNEI. The CDR3 runs 13 residues. CDR3 sequence (DNA): TGTGCCAGCAGTCTCTCGGCGTCGGGTACGCAGTATTTT. It specifies CASSLSASGTQYF.

This sequence joins TRBV28 and TRBJ1-4, with a weak D call TRBD1 (5 bases). Germline V gives CDR1 MDHEN, CDR2 SYDVKM. Trimming cost V 5 bases and J 0 bases, with 10 bases left between them. This CDR3 spans 15 amino acids. The CDR3 DNA reads TGTGCCAGCAGTGGGGGAAGAGCAACTAATGAAAAACTGTTTTTT. It is translated as CASSGGRATNEKLFF.

The chain recombines TRBV6-1 with TRBJ2-3; TRBD2 is a possible D gene (6 bases). V gave up 4 bases and J gave up 10 bases, with 12 bases separating them. Per the germline V gene, CDR1 is MNHNS and CDR2 is SASEGT. This CDR3 is 12 amino acids long. This chain's CDR3 is CASSARTNAQYF. CDR3 in DNA: TGTGCCAGCAGTGCCAGGACTAATGCGCAGTATTTT.

The gene calls are TRBV2 and TRBJ2-3, with unresolved D. Trimming removed 7 bases from V and 7 bases from J, with 9 bases in between. Germline V gene sequence: CDR1 SNHLY, CDR2 FYNNEI. CDR3 length equals 11 residues. The CDR3 reads CASNNRHTQYF. The CDR3 region has the DNA TGTGCCAGCAATAATCGGCATACGCAGTATTTT.

This chain joins TRBV5-5 and TRBJ1-1, with D uncertain. CDR1 is SGHKS, CDR2 YYEKEE, per germline (reference sequence). V was clipped by 0 bases and J by 2 bases, with 11 bases between them. The CDR3 runs 15 residues. The CDR3: CASSLAVALNTEAFF. DNA of the CDR3: TGTGCCAGCAGCTTGGCTGTAGCCTTAAACACTGAAGCTTTCTTT.

J is TRBJ2-2 and V is TRBV6-5; perhaps TRBD2 as D (6 bases). Germline assignment: CDR1 MNHEY and CDR2 SVGAGI. Trimming took off 0 bases at V and 7 bases at J, with 15 bases between the two ends. The CDR3 totals 16 residues. For the CDR3, the DNA is TGTGCCAGCAGTTACTCGAGAACGGGAGCCGGCGGGGAGCTGTTTTTT. As protein: CASSYSRTGAGGELFF.

The chain employs TRBV7-2 and TRBJ1-1; D unclear. Germline V gene sequence: CDR1 SGHTA, CDR2 FQGNSA. V lost 0 bases to trimming and J lost 12 bases, with 11 bases between them. The CDR3 runs to 12 residues. The CDR3 region has the DNA TGTGCCAGCAGCTTAGCTAGTAGGGATACTTTCTTT. It codes for CASSLASRDTFF.

This chain connects TRBV7-2 to TRBJ1-1; TRBD1 might be the D (6 bases). Trimming removed 3 bases from V and 8 bases from J, with 10 bases in between. CDR1 and CDR2 from the germline V gene are SGHTA and FQGNSA. The CDR3 runs to 12 residues. The CDR3 DNA follows: TGTGCCAGCAGCTTGAACAGGGACGAAGCTTTCTTT. This sequence encodes CASSLNRDEAFF. Full variable domain (remainder filled in from reference TRBV7-2 and TRBJ1-1): GAGVSQSPSNKVTEKGKDVELRCDPISGHTALYWYRQSLGQGLEFLIYFQGNSAPDKSGLPSDRFSAERTGGSVSTLTIQRTQQEDSAVYLCASSLNRDEAFFGQGTRLTVV.

The rearrangement uses TRBV28 and TRBJ1-1; a possible D gene is TRBD1 (5 bases). Germline-derived CDR1 and CDR2 are MDHEN and SYDVKM. V lost 7 bases, J lost 1 base, and 19 bases lay in between. The CDR3 extends over 16 amino acids. The CDR3 coding sequence is TGTGCCAGCATCTGGGGGGGAAAGGGCCGGAACACTGAAGCTTTCTTT. Its translation is CASIWGGKGRNTEAFF. Filled out from reference TRBV28 and TRBJ1-1, the complete variable domain reads DVKVTQSSRYLVKRTGEKVFLECVQDMDHENMFWYRQDPGLGLRLIYFSYDVKMKEKGDIPEGYSVSREKKERFSLILESASTNQTSMYLCASIWGGKGRNTEAFFGQGTRLTVV.

The genes are TRBV7-3 and TRBJ2-6, with 8 bases that match TRBD1. V lost 5 bases to trimming and J lost 3 bases; unmatched junction nucleotides: 12. This CDR3 is 18 amino acids long. Germline loops: CDR1 SGHTA, CDR2 FQGTGA. DNA for the CDR3: TGTGCCAGCAGCCCAGGGGGGACAGGAGGAGGTGGGGCCAACGTCCTGACTTTC. Protein product: CASSPGGTGGGGANVLTF.

The genes are TRBV28 and TRBJ1-5, with 9 bases identical to TRBD1. Looked up from germline, CDR1 is MDHEN and CDR2 is SYDVKM. V shed 5 bases, J shed 3 bases, and the junction held 8 bases outside the gene matches. This CDR3 spans 16 amino acids. CDR3 sequence (DNA): TGTGCCAGCAGTCTGACAGGGGGGTCCCTCAATCAGCCCCAGCATTTT. Amino acid sequence: CASSLTGGSLNQPQHF.

J is TRBJ1-4 and V is TRBV19, with a possible D match to TRBD1 (6 bases). With 6 bases removed from V and 0 bases from J, the gap between germline ends came to 17 bases. Looked up from germline, CDR1 is LNHDA and CDR2 is SQIVND (reference sequence). The CDR3 runs to 17 residues. The CDR3 DNA follows: TGTGCCAGTAGACTACAGGGAGGGTCAGCAACTAATGAAAAACTGTTTTTT. Encoded protein: CASRLQGGSATNEKLFF. The full variable domain, its missing parts supplied by reference TRBV19 and TRBJ1-4, is DGGITQSPKYLFRKEGQNVTLSCEQNLNHDAMYWYRQDPGQGLRLIYYSQIVNDFQKGDIAEGYSVSREKKESFPLTVTSAQKNPTAFYLCASRLQGGSATNEKLFFGSGTQLSVL.